Following are 23 T cell receptor beta chains from one sample sequenced in a study of blood T cell repertoires in COVID-19. The assay was immunoSEQ multiplex PCR, and TCRdb's table has in-frame clones only and misses some. The data show 90,000 to 100,000 clones, 80% to 85% seen once. The source material was peripheral blood. The receptors come from a man aged 55 to 70 with acute or convalescent COVID-19.

The J gene is TRBJ1-1, the V gene TRBV2; a weak D match, TRBD1 (5 bases). Between the trimmed V and J ends, which lost 4 bases and 5 bases, there was a span of 17 bases. Germline assignment: CDR1 SNHLY and CDR2 FYNNEI. The length of the CDR3 is 15 residues. This chain's CDR3 is CASSVSTGEVTEAFF. CDR3 in DNA: TGTGCCAGCAGTGTTTCGACGGGGGAAGTTACTGAAGCTTTCTTT.

The chain combines TRBV21-1 with TRBJ2-7; TRBD2 is the table's D call and was not checked against the DNA. TRBV21-1 is described as a pseudogene. This CDR3 region has 16 residues. This chain's CDR3 is CASSQSGEISSYEQYV. The CDR3 nucleotides are TGTGCCAGCAGCCAATCGGGGGAAATAAGCTCCTACGAGCAGTACGTC.

Only a few counts were recorded for this clone. The rearrangement links TRBV19 to TRBJ1-6; the D is unclear. V was shortened by 4 bases and J by 0 bases, with 10 bases between the two germline ends. The length of the CDR3 is 16 residues. Germline V gene data show CDR1 as LNHDA and CDR2 as SQIVND (reference sequence). CDR3 sequence: CASSKTRSSYNSPLHF. In DNA, the CDR3 is TGTGCCAGTAGTAAAACTAGGAGCTCCTATAATTCACCCCTCCACTTT.

This chain joins TRBV14 and TRBJ2-2, with a tentative D call TRBD1 (6 bases). V was cut by 3 bases and J by 4 bases, with 18 bases left in between. The germline V gene has CDR1 SGHDN and CDR2 FVKESK. The CDR3 is 17 amino acids. The CDR3 reads CASSQGIQGIRTGELFF. DNA for the CDR3: TGTGCCAGCAGCCAGGGAATACAGGGAATCCGCACCGGGGAGCTGTTTTTT.

The chain couples TRBV30 to TRBJ1-4; 9 bases agree with TRBD1. The CDR3 covers 15 residues. CDR1 GTSNPN and CDR2 SVGIG come from the germline V gene (reference sequence). V lost 0 bases and J lost 5; bases outside the gene matches: 4. The CDR3 spells CAWSVSGTGNEKLFF. In DNA form, the CDR3 reads TGTGCCTGGAGTGTTTCCGGGACAGGGAATGAAAAACTGTTTTTT.

This chain joins TRBV9 and TRBJ1-1; D possibly corresponds to TRBD1 (5 bases). Germline CDR1 SGDLS, CDR2 YYNGEE. The CDR3 totals 13 residues. Between the trimmed V and J ends, which lost 0 bases and 11 bases, there was a span of 14 bases. This CDR3 reads CASSVAGTVGAFF. The CDR3, as DNA: TGTGCCAGCAGCGTAGCAGGGACTGTTGGCGCTTTCTTT.

The V gene is TRBV5-5, the J gene TRBJ1-6; weak D call: TRBD1 (5 bases). Germline V lookup: CDR1 SGHKS, CDR2 YYEKEE (reference sequence). Trimming stripped 3 bases from V and 7 bases from J, with 14 bases between. This CDR3 is 15 amino acids long. This chain's CDR3 is CASSSVQGHNSPLHF. The CDR3 coding sequence is TGTGCCAGCAGCTCGGTCCAGGGTCACAATTCACCCCTCCACTTT.

This clone appeared a single time. V is TRBV6-5 and J is TRBJ1-2; unclear D gene. The CDR3 has 12 residues. CDR1 is MNHEY, CDR2 SVGAGI, per germline. V was clipped by 5 bases and J by 10 bases, with 14 bases between them. The CDR3 here is CASSPRNFDYTF. CDR3 nucleotide sequence: TGTGCCAGCAGTCCCAGGAATTTTGACTACACCTTC.

This clone is medium-sized within its sample. This chain connects TRBV6-5 to TRBJ1-1, with D unresolved. CDR1 is MNHEY and CDR2 is SVGAGI in the germline V gene. The CDR3 loop spans 15 amino acids. V dropped 2 bases and J dropped 7 bases, with 17 bases sitting between them. The CDR3 loop is CASSYPGSPKGEAFF. The CDR3 nucleotides are TGTGCCAGCAGTTACCCGGGGAGCCCGAAGGGTGAAGCTTTCTTT.

The chain combines TRBV5-6 with TRBJ2-3; TRBD2 agrees at 7 bases. Germline CDR1 reads SGHDT; CDR2 reads YYEEEE. The CDR3 is made up of 19 amino acids. Unmatched junction bases numbered 20, after V lost 4 bases and J lost 3 bases. CDR3 region: CASSHLIREAGVWTDTQYF. The CDR3 DNA reads as TGTGCCAGCAGCCACTTAATCAGGGAGGCGGGAGTTTGGACAGATACGCAGTATTTT.

This chain joins TRBV27 and TRBJ2-7; 7 nucleotides line up with TRBD1. Per germline, CDR1 MNHEY and CDR2 SMNVEV (reference sequence). The CDR3 runs 15 residues. V dropped 5 bases and J dropped 3; count of bases not matched to a gene: 10. The CDR3 reads CASSLTPGQLYEQYV. The DNA of the CDR3 is TGTGCCAGCAGTCTGACTCCGGGACAGCTCTACGAGCAGTACGTC.

Here the CDR3 DNA reads TGTGCCACCAGCAGCCGGGACAGTGCTAACTATGGCTACACCTTC. Protein: CATSSRDSANYGYTF. The chain couples TRBV15 to TRBJ1-2; 7 nucleotides agree with TRBD1. J lost 0 bases, V lost 3 bases, and 4 bases had no gene match. CDR3 length: 15 residues. Germline V gene data show CDR1 as LNHNV and CDR2 as YYDKDF (reference sequence).

The J gene is TRBJ2-7, the V gene TRBV11-3, with D possibly TRBD2 on 6 matching bases. Trimming took off 5 bases at V and 3 bases at J, with 17 bases between the two ends. Germline loops: CDR1 SGHNT, CDR2 YENEEA. CDR3 size: 15 residues. The CDR3: CASSRGRGGDYEQYV. CDR3 nucleotide sequence: TGTGCCAGCAGCCGAGGCCGAGGAGGGGACTACGAGCAGTACGTC.

This sequence joins TRBV3-1 (or the pseudogene TRBV3-2) and TRBJ1-3, with D possibly TRBD1 on 5 matching bases. The germline V gene has CDR1 LGHDT and CDR2 YNNKEL (reference sequence). V lost 2 bases, J lost 0 bases, and 11 bases lay in between. This CDR3 contains 16 residues. The CDR3 DNA reads as TGTGCCAGCAGCCAAAATGGGGCTTTCTCTGGAAACACCATATATTTT. It is translated as CASSQNGAFSGNTIYF.

This chain joins TRBV5-4 and TRBJ1-1; D remains unclear. CDR1 is SGHNT and CDR2 is YYREEE in the germline V gene (reference sequence). The CDR3 runs to 14 residues. V dropped 0 bases and J dropped 0 bases, with 6 bases sitting between them. This chain's CDR3 is CASSLDLMNTEAFF. CDR3 sequence (DNA): TGTGCCAGCAGCTTGGACTTGATGAACACTGAAGCTTTCTTT.

This clone was counted once. The chain employs TRBV7-9 and TRBJ1-2; a possible D gene is TRBD1 (5 bases). The CDR3 runs to 14 residues. Germline-derived CDR1 and CDR2 are SEHNR and FQNEAQ (reference sequence). V dropped 5 bases and J dropped 2 bases, with 12 bases sitting between them. The CDR3 DNA is TGTGCCAGCAGCACGACAGCAAGGAACTATGGCTACACCTTC. Its protein is CASSTTARNYGYTF.

The rearrangement links TRBV9 to TRBJ1-5; D perhaps matches TRBD1 (5 bases). CDR1 is SGDLS and CDR2 is YYNGEE in the germline V gene. The CDR3 length is 14 residues. Trimming left V 4 bases short and J 4 bases short, with 12 bases between. CDR3 amino acids: CASSPHQGNQPQHF. The CDR3 nucleotides read TGTGCCAGCAGCCCCCATCAGGGAAATCAGCCCCAGCATTTT.

The chain recombines TRBV11-2 with TRBJ1-6; perhaps TRBD1 as D (5 bases). V was shortened by 3 bases and J by 7 bases, with 19 bases between the two germline ends. Germline V gene sequence: CDR1 SGHAT, CDR2 FQNNGV. This CDR3 spans 17 amino acids. The CDR3 sequence is CASSFGWAGYPNSPLHF. The CDR3 DNA reads TGTGCCAGCAGCTTTGGATGGGCAGGGTATCCAAATTCACCCCTCCACTTT.

DNA for the CDR3: TGTGCCAGCAGTTTACTCTCTCGCAATCAGCCCCAGCATTTT. Residues: CASSLLSRNQPQHF. V usage is TRBV27 and J usage is TRBJ1-5; D not certain. The CDR3 length is 14 residues. CDR1 is MNHEY, CDR2 SMNVEV, per germline (reference sequence). V was clipped by 2 bases and J by 2 bases, with 7 bases between them.

The chain uses TRBV6-5 and TRBJ1-5, with 7 bases aligning to TRBD1. The CDR3 has 14 residues. Germline V gives CDR1 MNHEY, CDR2 SVGAGI. V shed 5 bases, J shed 8 bases, and the junction held 9 bases outside the gene matches. The CDR3 nucleotides read TGTGCCAGCAGTCCCCGACAGGGCATCGAGCCCCAGCATTTT. It translates to CASSPRQGIEPQHF.

The genes are TRBV6-1 and TRBJ2-3; D possibly corresponds to TRBD2 (6 bases). The CDR3 has 18 amino acids. V gave up 4 bases and J gave up 2 bases, with 22 bases separating them. The V gene's germline CDR1 is MNHNS and CDR2 SASEGT. CDR3 DNA sequence: TGTGCCAGCAGTGGTGGTTTTTGGAGGGAACCCTACACAGATACGCAGTATTTT. Translation: CASSGGFWREPYTDTQYF.

The gene calls are TRBV5-1 and TRBJ2-7; 12 bases fit TRBD1. Germline V gene sequence: CDR1 SGHRS, CDR2 YFSETQ. The CDR3 has 18 residues. The trim removed 4 bases at V and 5 bases at J, leaving 16 bases unmatched. The DNA for the CDR3 is TGCGCCAGCAGCAGAGCTCCGGGACAGGGGGCGTCGGGGAACGAGCAGTACTTC. Translating it yields CASSRAPGQGASGNEQYF.

This clone was observed once. V usage is TRBV18 and J usage is TRBJ2-5, with 8 bases that match TRBD1. Losses at the gene ends were 4 bases for V and 4 bases for J; bases not matched to a gene: 5. Germline V lookup: CDR1 KGHSH, CDR2 LQKENI. The CDR3 contains 14 residues. Here the CDR3 DNA reads TGTGCCAGCTCACGACAGGGGTGGGGAGAGACCCAGTACTTC. It translates to CASSRQGWGETQYF.